The clone carrying this T cell receptor beta chain was detected ten times or more. CDR3 length: 15 residues. The germline CDR1 and CDR2 sequences are MNHEY and SMNVEV (reference sequence). The junction had 3 bases not matched to a gene; V was cut back by 3 bases and J by 1 base. This sample is drawn from a study of T cells in Graves' hyperthyroidism and ophthalmopathy. What was amplified from RNA transcripts were TCR beta CDR3 regions. TCR CDR3 regions were first amplified by RT-PCR with HTBI primers. TCRdb itself ran the multiplex PCR reads through MiXCR, one entry per CDR3 protein. The sample has a few hundred thousand distinct CDR3 sequences, approximately 13% seen once.

This TCR came from a young woman with Graves' hyperthyroidism. The V gene is TRBV27, the J gene TRBJ2-7; 10 nucleotides match TRBD1. Sample: blood. The CDR3 spells CASSFGGQGSYEQYF. The CDR3 DNA follows: TGTGCCAGCAGTTTCGGGGGACAGGGGTCCTACGAGCAGTACTTC.